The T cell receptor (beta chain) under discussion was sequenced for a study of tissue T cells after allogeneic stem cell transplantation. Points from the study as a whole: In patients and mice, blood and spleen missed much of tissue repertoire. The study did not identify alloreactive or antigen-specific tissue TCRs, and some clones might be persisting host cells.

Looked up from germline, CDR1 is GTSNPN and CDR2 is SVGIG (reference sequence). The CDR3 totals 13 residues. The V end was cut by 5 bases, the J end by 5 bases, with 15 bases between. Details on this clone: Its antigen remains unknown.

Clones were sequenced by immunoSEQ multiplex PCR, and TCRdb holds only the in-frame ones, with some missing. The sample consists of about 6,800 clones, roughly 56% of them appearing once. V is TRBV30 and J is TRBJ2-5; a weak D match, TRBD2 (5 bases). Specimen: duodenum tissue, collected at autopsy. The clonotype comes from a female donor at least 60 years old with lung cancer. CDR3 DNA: TGTGCCTGGTTGGGCCCCAGAGGGGAGACCCAGTACTTC. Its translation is CAWLGPRGETQYF.